This T cell receptor beta chain derives from a study of CD8+CD57+ T cells in acquired aplastic anemia listed by TCRdb under 2018. Concerning the study at large: DNA extracted from sorted CD4+ and CD8+ cells had a mean of approximately 3.3 ug, with a range of roughly 0.18 to 27.4 ug. CD8+CD57+ expansion was defined as a frequency above the mean frequency observed in healthy subjects. Study-wide findings and limitations: Between patients and healthy controls, no significant difference in CD8+ Simpson's diversity was found (P=0.060). Around 28 CD8+ CDR3 sequences were found to be shared between patients and controls, but these sequences appeared to be highly expressed in patients and within the immunodominant clones of the patients.

A word on this clonotype: The antigen this receptor binds is unknown. No much larger clone is present one base from it, and per-base qualities are unavailable.

Genomic DNA was used as template for profiling of TCR beta VDJ combinations and CDR3 sequences. An Illumina HiSeq 2000 was used for TCR repertoire sequencing. For the original study's pipeline: TRBV/TRBJ rearrangement plots, CDR3 size and DJ length profiles, and Simpson's diversity index were used to assess repertoires. The most abundant DNA sequence in the deep sequencing data was defined as the immunodominant clone. CDR3 amino acid sequences were checked for sharing between subjects and were compared against published repertoires and the VDJdb database. TCRdb's own reprocessing of the public reads used fastp at Q25 and MiXCR and kept productive beta chains. Each entry merges the rows of one CDR3 protein and shows their most common DNA and genes. The authors' filters were not applied to this entry. Across this sample there are some 200,000 distinct CDR3 sequences, with 48% seen only once. The ten largest clones capture 9.7% of the sample.

Patients chosen for sequencing had shown expansion of CD8+CD57+ cells by flow cytometry. Severe acquired aplastic anemia was diagnosed in all patients according to International Study of Aplastic Anemia and Agranulocytosis and Camitta criteria. Patients had received no therapy at the time of blood sampling. In the study, sorted CD4+ and CD8+ blood T cells from patients with severe aplastic anemia and from healthy subjects underwent deep sequencing of TCR repertoires. Patients were enrolled under clinicaltrials.gov protocols 00001620, 01623167, 00001397, 00071045, 00081523 and 00961064 in the USA. Ficoll-Paque density gradient centrifugation was used to isolate peripheral blood mononuclear cells. Before DNA was extracted, CD4+ and CD8+ T cells were sorted using either FACS or magnetic beads. The cysteine opens and the phenylalanine closes a CDR3 of 12 amino acids. Here the CDR3 DNA is all that survives: 36 bases in frame from base 1. Looking up the germline V gene yields CDR1 KGHDR and CDR2 SFDVKD. V drops 10 bases and J drops 7 bases, leaving 10 bases in between.

This TCR derives from a human donor with aplastic anemia. This chain joins TRBV24-1 to TRBJ1-6; the D region possibly corresponds to TRBD1 (6 bases align). The sample taken for sequencing was sorted CD4+, CD8+, or CD8+CD57+ T cells (not recorded which) from PBMCs. CDR3 region: CATDSRNSPLHF. The DNA sequence is TGTGCCACGGACAGTCGAAATTCACCCCTCCACTTT.